Included here is one T cell receptor beta chain sequence, with context. These data come from a study of spatial heterogeneity in lung cancer. Study-level information: Sequences of the beta chain were consistently detected in greater numbers than alpha-chain sequences. Raw reads contained each unique TCR and UMI combination more than ten times on average.

The V and J ends lost 10 bases and 9 bases, in that order; junction bases with no gene match: 6. The length of the CDR3 is 11 residues. The germline V gene has CDR1 MNHEY and CDR2 SMNVEV (reference sequence). TCRdb recomputed calls from the 5' RACE reads with MiXCR, one row per CDR3 protein. The data show roughly 40,000 distinct CDR3 sequences, about 6.8% seen once. Time point specified: sample taken at primary tumor resection. Samples were donated by 72 untreated early-stage non-small cell lung cancer patients. The authors sequenced whole RNA from tumor, nontumor lung or frozen PBMC without sorting. This sequence was found in a female donor with early-stage non-small cell lung cancer. The specimen was PBMCs, collected at surgery. V is TRBV27 and J is TRBJ2-1, with 7 bases that match TRBD1. The CDR3 DNA reads TGTGCCACCCACAGGGGTAGTGAGCAGTTCTTC. This codes for CATHRGSEQFF.